These 28 T cell receptor beta chains came from one sample sequenced in a study of T cells after yellow fever vaccination. TCRdb re-derived calls from the 5' RACE reads in MiXCR, one entry per CDR3 protein. The repertoire holds under 250,000 distinct CDR3 sequences, roughly 7.2% seen once, with roughly 0.86% in the top ten. Sequencing was performed on CD4+ T cells sorted from PBMCs, taken 15 days after the yellow fever booster vaccination. Receptors originate from a man aged 30 to 39 who received the YFV17D yellow fever vaccine.

The chain combines TRBV12-3 or TRBV12-4 with TRBJ2-3; 7 bases match TRBD2. The CDR3 runs to 14 residues. V was pared by 5 bases and J by 6 bases, with 8 bases of the junction left unmatched. CDR3 bases: TGTGCCAGCAGTACCAGACTAGCTTGGGATACGCAGTATTTT. Its protein product is CASSTRLAWDTQYF.

This clonotype was seen more than once but under ten times. The chain links TRBV3-1 to TRBJ2-2; D is unresolved. The CDR3 loop spans 17 amino acids. Trimming removed 5 bases from V and 5 bases from J, with 21 bases in between. The germline gives CDR1 LGHDT, CDR2 YNNKEL (reference sequence). In DNA, the CDR3 is TGTGCCAGCAGCTCTCATGGAAGGGTTGGAATAACCGGGGAGCTGTTTTTT. It is translated as CASSSHGRVGITGELFF.

V gene TRBV30 combines with J gene TRBJ2-1; 9 positions match TRBD2. V gave up 0 bases and J gave up 10 bases; unmatched junction bases: 10. Germline V gene lookup returns CDR1 GTSNPN and CDR2 SVGIG (reference sequence). The CDR3 covers 15 residues. This chain's CDR3 is CAWSVPAGGVLEQFF. The CDR3 DNA sequence: TGTGCCTGGAGTGTCCCAGCGGGAGGCGTCCTAGAGCAGTTCTTC.

This clonotype came up a few times. The J gene is TRBJ2-1, the V gene TRBV20-1; 10 bases are a match to TRBD2. The CDR3 has 16 residues. Per germline, CDR1 DFQATT and CDR2 SNEGSKA (reference sequence). With 1 base clipped from V and 7 bases from J, the junction kept 10 bases outside the gene matches. The CDR3 region is CSARANKREGGNEQFF. In nucleotides, the CDR3 is TGCAGTGCTAGAGCTAATAAGCGGGAGGGTGGGAATGAGCAGTTCTTC.

The genes are TRBV18 and TRBJ2-2; TRBD2 aligns across 12 bases. Germline V gene data show CDR1 as KGHSH and CDR2 as LQKENI. The CDR3 contains 18 residues. The J segment lost 6 bases and the V segment lost 3 bases, leaving 11 bases of the junction unmatched. CDR3 loop: CASSPPKTTSGSSGELFF. The CDR3 nucleotides are TGTGCCAGCTCACCTCCAAAAACGACTAGCGGGAGTTCCGGGGAGCTGTTTTTT.

This clonotype was seen a few times. V usage is TRBV21-1 and J usage is TRBJ2-2; the table names TRBD1, a call not compared with the DNA. TRBV21-1 corresponds to a pseudogene. The CDR3 length is 20 residues. CDR3 coding DNA: TGTGCCAGCAGCAAAATGGGCGTGCAGGGGCGCGGGTCGAACACCGGGGAGCTGTTTTTT. It translates to CASSKMGVQGRGSNTGELFF.

The rearrangement uses TRBV7-9 and TRBJ2-3; D unclear. Germline V CDR1 and CDR2: SEHNR, FQNEAQ (reference sequence). V lost 4 bases and J lost 3, with 14 bases in between. This CDR3 is 15 amino acids long. CDR3 sequence: CASSSRVTLTDTQYF. CDR3 nucleotides: TGTGCCAGCAGCTCAAGAGTGACCTTAACAGATACGCAGTATTTT.

This clonotype showed up many times. The chain employs TRBV20-1 and TRBJ2-3; a weak D match, TRBD2 (6 bases). CDR3 size: 13 residues. Germline CDR1 DFQATT, CDR2 SNEGSKA (reference sequence). V shed 7 bases and J shed 2 bases, with 13 bases lying between them. CDR3 residues: CSGGRDSTDTQYF. The CDR3, as DNA: TGCAGTGGGGGTAGGGACTCCACAGATACGCAGTATTTT.

The chain recombines TRBV7-2 with TRBJ2-7; D may be TRBD2 (5 bases). V dropped 5 bases and J dropped 3 bases, with 14 bases sitting between them. There are 14 residues in the CDR3. Germline V CDR1 and CDR2: SGHTA, FQGNSA. The CDR3 spells CASSPQADYYEQYF. The CDR3 region has the DNA TGTGCCAGCAGCCCGCAAGCGGATTACTACGAGCAGTACTTC.

A word on this clonotype: Since a much larger clone is just one base distant, this may be a read error. J is TRBJ2-7 and V is TRBV10-3, with D perhaps given as TRBD1 or TRBD2 (5 bases each). V was shortened by 10 bases and J by 3 bases, with 10 bases between the two germline ends. Per the germline V gene, CDR1 is ENHRY and CDR2 is SYGVKD. The CDR3 is 11 residues long. The CDR3 nucleotides read TGTGCCACCAGGGACGGCTACGAGCAGTACTTC. Translated, it gives CATRDGYEQYF.

This clonotype occurred a few times. The chain couples TRBV5-1 to TRBJ2-7; unclear D gene. V was cut by 4 bases and J by 7 bases, with 15 bases left in between. Germline CDR1 is SGHRS and CDR2 is YFSETQ. The CDR3 has 13 amino acids. CDR3 sequence reads: CASSTRATGEQYF. CDR3 nucleotide sequence: TGCGCCAGCAGCACCCGGGCCACGGGTGAGCAGTACTTC.

This clonotype was detected a few times. V is TRBV7-2 and J is TRBJ2-2, with 8 bases that match TRBD2. The V and J ends lost 5 bases and 0 bases, in that order; junction bases with no gene match: 8. Germline-derived CDR1 and CDR2 are SGHTA and FQGNSA. This CDR3 has 17 amino acids. CDR3 sequence reads: CASSPESGLANTGELFF. DNA of the CDR3: TGTGCCAGCAGCCCAGAGTCGGGACTAGCGAACACCGGGGAGCTGTTTTTT.

CDR3 loop: CASSLGASGNYEQYF. DNA for the CDR3: TGTGCCAGCAGCTTGGGGGCTAGCGGAAACTACGAGCAGTACTTC. The chain has TRBV7-2 and TRBJ2-7; TRBD2 is a possible D gene (7 bases). This CDR3 is built from 15 residues. From germline, CDR1 is SGHTA and CDR2 FQGNSA. Trimming shortened V by 3 bases and J by 3 bases, and 15 bases separated the two germline ends.

This clonotype was detected only a few times. The chain uses TRBV25-1 and TRBJ2-2; 8 bases align to TRBD1. Germline values: CDR1 MGHDK, CDR2 SYGVNS. This CDR3 region has 16 residues. The ends lost 2 bases at V and 3 bases at J; junction bases unmatched: 5. CDR3 amino acids: CASSEPTGGYTGELFF. The CDR3 nucleotides read TGTGCCAGCAGTGAACCCACAGGGGGATACACCGGGGAGCTGTTTTTT.

The rearrangement links TRBV5-6 to TRBJ2-3; 8 nucleotides agree with TRBD1. The CDR3 length is 15 residues. From germline, CDR1 is SGHDT and CDR2 YYEEEE. Trimming cost V 4 bases and J 3 bases; bases outside gene matches: 7. CDR3 loop: CASSPDRALTDTQYF. The CDR3 DNA reads TGTGCCAGCAGCCCGGACAGGGCTCTGACAGATACGCAGTATTTT.

Ten or more counts support this clonotype. The V and J genes are TRBV7-8 and TRBJ2-5; D is unclear. Germline CDR1 reads SGHVS; CDR2 reads FQNEAQ. Trimming shortened V by 1 base and J by 2 bases, and 14 bases separated the two germline ends. The CDR3 covers 16 residues. CDR3 DNA: TGTGCCAGCAGCTTAGGTTCCTCCTCTGGACAAGAGACCCAGTACTTC. The encoded protein is CASSLGSSSGQETQYF. Combining the CDR3 with reference TRBV7-8 and TRBJ2-5 gives the whole variable domain GAGVSQSPRYKVAKRGQDVALRCDPISGHVSLFWYQQALGQGPEFLTYFQNEAQLDKSGLPSDRFFAERPEGSVSTLKIQRTQQEDSAVYLCASSLGSSSGQETQYFGPGTRLLVL.

This chain uses TRBV20-1 with TRBJ2-2; 9 bases fit TRBD2. V dropped 5 bases and J dropped 7; count of bases not matched to a gene: 11. This CDR3 is built from 15 residues. Germline loops: CDR1 DFQATT, CDR2 SNEGSKA (reference sequence). As DNA, the CDR3 is TGCAGTGCTCAAGTAGCGGGAGAGTCGGACGGGGAGCTGTTTTTT. As protein: CSAQVAGESDGELFF.

This clonotype was recorded at least ten times. The J gene is TRBJ2-4, the V gene TRBV5-1; D is unclear. The CDR3 loop spans 14 amino acids. V gave up 5 bases and J gave up 0 bases, with 9 bases separating them. Germline V gene data show CDR1 as SGHRS and CDR2 as YFSETQ. CDR3 bases: TGCGCCAGCAGGATAGAGATAGCCAAAAACATTCAGTACTTC. Its translation is CASRIEIAKNIQYF.

The sample holds many counts of this clonotype. J is TRBJ2-7 and V is TRBV7-9; tentatively, D is TRBD1 (5 bases). This CDR3 comprises 11 residues. Trimming left V 4 bases short and J 6 bases short, with 7 bases between. The V gene's germline CDR1 is SEHNR and CDR2 FQNEAQ (reference sequence). The CDR3 DNA sequence: TGTGCCAGCAGCTCAGGGTTCGAGCAGTACTTC. Its translation: CASSSGFEQYF.

This clonotype appeared a few times. The chain couples TRBV5-1 to TRBJ2-7, with a tentative D call TRBD1 (6 bases). The CDR3 is made up of 15 amino acids. From germline, CDR1 is SGHRS and CDR2 YFSETQ. Trimming shortened V by 0 bases and J by 3 bases, and 13 bases separated the two germline ends. In DNA, the CDR3 is TGCGCCAGCAGCTTGGACCGGGACAACTACTACGAGCAGTACTTC. This gives the protein CASSLDRDNYYEQYF.

This clonotype has more than one count but fewer than ten. This chain connects TRBV2 to TRBJ2-3; D perhaps matches TRBD1 (6 bases). Trimming removed 6 bases at V and 2 bases at J, with 12 bases between. CDR1 is SNHLY and CDR2 is FYNNEI in the germline V gene. There are 14 residues in the CDR3. CDR3 coding DNA: TGTGCCAGCAGCCGGACAGACCCCACAGATACGCAGTATTTT. Encoded protein: CASSRTDPTDTQYF.

This clonotype appeared a few times. V is TRBV7-9 and J is TRBJ2-3; D remains unclear. Germline lookup yields CDR1 SEHNR and CDR2 FQNEAQ (reference sequence). The CDR3 has 15 amino acids. Trimming took 5 bases from V and 11 from J, leaving 23 bases between them. In DNA, the CDR3 is TGTGCCAGCAGCAAGGACCTCGGTGGGGTATGGAAGCAGTATTTT. Translation gives CASSKDLGGVWKQYF.

This chain connects TRBV25-1 to TRBJ2-3; no reliable D call. The CDR3 is 18 residues long. Trimming cost V 3 bases and J 2 bases, with 21 bases left between them. Per germline, CDR1 MGHDK and CDR2 SYGVNS. The chain's CDR3 is CASSEFRASLGPTDTQYF. In DNA, the CDR3 is TGTGCCAGCAGTGAGTTCCGGGCCAGTCTTGGCCCCACAGATACGCAGTATTTT.

This clonotype was recorded at least ten times. This chain joins TRBV12-3 or TRBV12-4 and TRBJ2-1, with 8 bases that match TRBD2. The CDR3 has 15 amino acids. V was pared by 6 bases and J by 9 bases, with 13 bases of the junction left unmatched. CDR3 DNA sequence: TGTGCCAGCAGCCCGGGAGCGGGAGACCAGAGTGAGCAGTTCTTC. Encoded protein: CASSPGAGDQSEQFF.

This clonotype was observed a handful of times. The chain joins TRBV19 to TRBJ1-4, with a tentative D call TRBD1 (6 bases). The CDR3 length is 13 residues. Germline V CDR1 and CDR2: LNHDA, SQIVND (reference sequence). V was clipped by 10 bases and J by 6 bases, with 15 bases between them. Here the CDR3 reads CATSHRDDEKLFF. The CDR3 nucleotides are TGTGCCACCTCGCACAGGGATGATGAAAAACTGTTTTTT.

This clonotype was detected only a few times. This rearrangement joins TRBV7-2 to TRBJ2-7; D perhaps matches TRBD2 (5 bases). Germline CDR1 SGHTA, CDR2 FQGNSA. The CDR3 has 14 residues. Trimming cost V 3 bases and J 6 bases, with 15 bases left between them. The CDR3 protein is CASSFTRLASEQYF. In DNA form, the CDR3 reads TGTGCCAGCAGCTTTACCCGGCTAGCAAGCGAGCAGTACTTC.

The chain links TRBV19 to TRBJ2-3; perhaps TRBD2 as D (5 bases). This CDR3 comprises 14 residues. Trimming pared 2 bases from V and 1 base from J, leaving 7 bases between. Germline values: CDR1 LNHDA, CDR2 SQIVND (reference sequence). As DNA, the CDR3 is TGTGCCAGTAGTATAAGGACTGGCACAGATACGCAGTATTTT. Protein product: CASSIRTGTDTQYF.

V usage is TRBV7-8 and J usage is TRBJ2-1; 7 bases agree with TRBD2. Germline values: CDR1 SGHVS, CDR2 FQNEAQ. The V segment lost 4 bases and the J segment 0 bases; nucleotides outside the gene matches: 6. There are 16 residues in the CDR3. For the CDR3, the DNA is TGTGCCAGCAGCTCTGGTCTAGCGGCCTCCTACAATGAGCAGTTCTTC. Amino acids: CASSSGLAASYNEQFF.